The 30 T cell receptor beta chains reported below all come from one sample, sequenced in a study of blood T cells in healthy people across ages. Using a J-beta primer mix together with a sample-barcoded 5' primer, a second PCR was run for roughly 6 to 12 cycles. Via MiXCR, TCRdb re-called the 5' RACE reads, giving one row per CDR3 protein. The top ten hold around 30% of the sample, which has approximately 670,000 distinct CDR3 sequences, roughly 41% seen once. Sequencing was done on a sample of blood. These TCRs come from a man aged 80 or over in good health.

J is TRBJ2-5 and V is TRBV5-1, with TRBD1 as a possible D gene (9 bases). The CDR3 consists of 16 residues. V lost 4 bases, J lost 3 bases, and 19 bases lay in between. Germline V gene sequence: CDR1 SGHRS, CDR2 YFSETQ. CDR3 DNA: TGCGCCAGCAGCCGTCCGGGGGGGACAGGGAAAGAGACCCAGTACTTC. This gives the protein CASSRPGGTGKETQYF.

This chain uses TRBV12-3 or TRBV12-4 with TRBJ2-7; possible D gene TRBD1, 6 bases. V lost 7 bases and J 3 bases, leaving 25 bases between the germline ends. This CDR3 spans 17 amino acids. The CDR3 region has the DNA TGTGCCAGCATTTGGGCCAAACAGGGTGGGAAGGTCTACGAGCAGTACTTC. This codes for CASIWAKQGGKVYEQYF.

The chain employs TRBV4-1 and TRBJ2-7; D possibly uses TRBD1 or TRBD2 (6 bases each). V lost 6 bases and J lost 0, with 15 bases in between. The CDR3 sequence is 15 residues long. Germline CDR1 reads MGHRA; CDR2 reads YSYEKL. CDR3 DNA sequence: TGCGCCAGCAGTCTCTTAGGGGGGTCCTCCTACGAGCAGTACTTC. Translated, it gives CASSLLGGSSYEQYF.

V usage is TRBV4-2 and J usage is TRBJ2-1; TRBD2 aligns across 7 bases. The CDR3 length is 16 residues. The V and J ends lost 1 base and 1 base, in that order; junction bases with no gene match: 4. The V gene's germline CDR1 is LGHNA and CDR2 YNFKEQ. CDR3 sequence: CASSQVGGGSYNEQFF. CDR3 coding DNA: TGTGCCAGCAGCCAAGTCGGCGGGGGATCCTACAATGAGCAGTTCTTC.

The chain couples TRBV7-3 to TRBJ2-5; D unclear. CDR1 and CDR2 (germline): SGHTA, FQGTGA. V was trimmed by 2 bases and J by 5 bases, leaving 9 bases between them. The CDR3 runs to 13 residues. Here the CDR3 DNA reads TGTGCCAGCAGCTTATGGGCGAGGGAGACCCAGTACTTC. Protein: CASSLWARETQYF.

In the case of this clonotype: One junction end does not reproduce the germline sequence, and a read error may be involved. In nucleotides, the CDR3 is TGTGCCAGCAGCGTAAGGGAGAATGGGAATGAGCAATACTTC. Its translation is CASSVRENGNEQYF. This chain joins TRBV9 and TRBJ2-7, with D tentatively TRBD2 (5 bases). This CDR3 has 14 residues. CDR1 and CDR2 (germline): SGDLS, YYNGEE.

V gene TRBV4-3 combines with J gene TRBJ2-5; TRBD1 might be the D (5 bases). Germline CDR1 and CDR2: LGHNA and YSLEER. V was trimmed by 0 bases and J by 11 bases, leaving 19 bases between them. The CDR3 totals 15 residues. The CDR3 is CASSQDYRRTNEQYF. The CDR3 DNA reads TGCGCCAGCAGCCAAGATTACAGGCGCACCAATGAGCAGTACTTC.

The chain carries TRBV27 and TRBJ2-7, with D unclear. Trimming pared 5 bases from V and 0 bases from J, leaving 8 bases between. Per germline, CDR1 MNHEY and CDR2 SMNVEV (reference sequence). The CDR3 length is 13 residues. This chain's CDR3 is CASSAASSYEQYF. DNA of the CDR3: TGTGCCAGCAGTGCCGCCTCCTCCTACGAGCAGTACTTC.

The genes are TRBV6-1 and TRBJ2-3; 11 positions match TRBD1. The CDR3 has 15 amino acids. V dropped 2 bases and J dropped 3; count of bases not matched to a gene: 1. From germline, CDR1 is MNHNS and CDR2 SASEGT. The CDR3 DNA sequence: TGTGCCAGCAGTGAACGGGACAGGGGGACAGATACGCAGTATTTT. It encodes CASSERDRGTDTQYF.

The rearrangement links TRBV24-1 to TRBJ2-1, with 8 bases lining up with TRBD2. From germline, CDR1 is KGHDR and CDR2 SFDVKD. With V trimmed by 3 bases and J by 6 bases, 9 bases remained unmatched. The CDR3 contains 16 residues. CDR3 region: CATSDRLAIRPNEQFF. CDR3 coding DNA: TGTGCCACCAGTGATAGACTAGCGATAAGACCCAATGAGCAGTTCTTC.

This clonotype has a handful of counts. This chain connects TRBV14 to TRBJ2-1, with TRBD2 as a possible D gene (5 bases). The germline V gene has CDR1 SGHDN and CDR2 FVKESK. The CDR3 has 15 amino acids. V shed 4 bases and J shed 0 bases, with 10 bases lying between them. CDR3 DNA: TGTGCCAGCAGCCCCCGCAGCGGCTCCTACAATGAGCAGTTCTTC. Its protein product is CASSPRSGSYNEQFF.

The CDR3 nucleotides are TGTGCCAGCAGCTTTCCCCCGAGAAAGACAGGGGGAGGCTACGAGCAGTACTTC. This encodes CASSFPPRKTGGGYEQYF. The V call is TRBV7-8, the J call TRBJ2-7, with 9 positions matching TRBD1. V shed 3 bases, J shed 3 bases, and the junction held 15 bases outside the gene matches. This CDR3 contains 18 residues. The V gene's germline CDR1 is SGHVS and CDR2 FQNEAQ.

The rearrangement links TRBV13 to TRBJ2-3; 10 nucleotides match TRBD1. Germline V gives CDR1 PRHDT, CDR2 FYEKMQ (reference sequence). The CDR3 is 17 amino acids. The J segment lost 3 bases and the V segment lost 6 bases, leaving 12 bases of the junction unmatched. The CDR3 nucleotides read TGTGCCAGCAGGCGTGACAGGGGGCTTTTAGATACAGATACGCAGTATTTT. Translated, it gives CASRRDRGLLDTDTQYF.

This clonotype has more than one count but fewer than ten. V usage is TRBV6-6 and J usage is TRBJ1-1; 9 bases line up with TRBD1. The CDR3 spans 15 residues. V was clipped by 3 bases and J by 5 bases; unmatched bases: 7. Germline CDR1 reads MNHNY; CDR2 reads SVGAGI (reference sequence). The CDR3 reads CASSYAPDRGTEAFF. In DNA, the CDR3 is TGTGCCAGCAGTTATGCGCCGGACAGGGGAACTGAAGCTTTCTTT.

The chain recombines TRBV28 with TRBJ1-1, with a tentative D call TRBD1 (6 bases). Germline CDR1 MDHEN, CDR2 SYDVKM. The CDR3 runs 14 residues. The germline V and J ends were trimmed by 3 bases and 2 bases, with 10 bases remaining between them. The DNA for the CDR3 is TGTGCCAGCAGTTTCCCGGACAGTAACACTGAAGCTTTCTTT. Amino acids: CASSFPDSNTEAFF.

The V gene is TRBV20-1, the J gene TRBJ2-3; 8 nucleotides line up with TRBD2. Trimming at V came to 0 bases and at J to 0 bases, leaving 5 bases not matched to a gene. The CDR3 sequence is 16 residues long. Germline V gene data show CDR1 as DFQATT and CDR2 as SNEGSKA (reference sequence). The CDR3 loop reads CSARDFASGSTDTQYF. The CDR3 DNA reads as TGCAGTGCTAGAGATTTCGCTAGCGGGAGCACAGATACGCAGTATTTT.

This clonotype was counted a few times. The chain uses TRBV9 and TRBJ1-4; the match to TRBD1 covers 7 bases. Losses at the gene ends were 4 bases for V and 7 bases for J; bases not matched to a gene: 4. The CDR3 is 13 amino acids. Germline-derived CDR1 and CDR2 are SGDLS and YYNGEE. In DNA form, the CDR3 reads TGTGCCAGCAGCCCAAGACAGGGTGAAAAACTGTTTTTT. As protein: CASSPRQGEKLFF.

The V call is TRBV20-1, the J call TRBJ2-3; perhaps TRBD1 as D (6 bases). CDR1 is DFQATT, CDR2 SNEGSKA, per germline (reference sequence). There are 13 residues in the CDR3. V was pared by 4 bases and J by 1 base, with 9 bases between. CDR3 nucleotides: TGCAGTGCTACGGACAGCCGCACAGATACGCAGTATTTT. This encodes CSATDSRTDTQYF.

The V and J genes are TRBV5-6 and TRBJ1-2; 10 bases fit TRBD1. This CDR3 comprises 15 residues. Looked up from germline, CDR1 is SGHDT and CDR2 is YYEEEE. J was trimmed by 3 bases and V by 1 base; bases with no gene match: 3. The CDR3: CASSLRTGGYYGYTF. CDR3 sequence (DNA): TGTGCCAGCAGCTTGAGGACAGGGGGTTACTATGGCTACACCTTC.

V usage is TRBV5-5 and J usage is TRBJ2-1, with D unclear. Between the trimmed V and J ends, which lost 3 bases and 7 bases, there was a span of 17 bases. CDR1 SGHKS and CDR2 YYEKEE come from the germline V gene (reference sequence). The CDR3 sequence is 15 residues long. The CDR3 spells CASSSVVGRSNEQFF. CDR3 DNA: TGTGCCAGCAGCTCGGTTGTTGGTAGATCGAATGAGCAGTTCTTC.

The chain employs TRBV7-8 and TRBJ1-5; D is unresolved. Germline V lookup: CDR1 SGHVS, CDR2 FQNEAQ. V was trimmed by 3 bases and J by 3 bases, leaving 12 bases between them. The CDR3 runs 15 residues. CDR3 nucleotides: TGTGCCAGCAGCTTCGCAAAGAAGCCCAATCAGCCCCAGCATTTT. Translating gives CASSFAKKPNQPQHF.

This rearrangement joins TRBV20-1 to TRBJ2-1; no firm D call. Germline V gene lookup returns CDR1 DFQATT and CDR2 SNEGSKA (reference sequence). V lost 2 bases to trimming and J lost 0 bases, with 14 bases between them. CDR3 size: 16 residues. As DNA, the CDR3 is TGCAGTGCTAGAATCGGCTCTGTAAGCTCCTACAATGAGCAGTTCTTC. Its protein product is CSARIGSVSSYNEQFF.

This chain connects TRBV15 to TRBJ1-6; possibly TRBD1 for D (6 bases). This CDR3 contains 16 residues. Germline loops: CDR1 LNHNV, CDR2 YYDKDF (reference sequence). V was shortened by 3 bases and J by 4 bases, with 13 bases between the two germline ends. CDR3 DNA sequence: TGTGCCACCAGCAGGCTACAGGGCCAATATAATTCACCCCTCCACTTT. This sequence encodes CATSRLQGQYNSPLHF.

This clonotype was detected many times. The V call is TRBV14, the J call TRBJ2-1; D is unresolved. Trimming removed 0 bases at V and 10 bases at J, with 10 bases between. Germline V gene lookup returns CDR1 SGHDN and CDR2 FVKESK. CDR3 length: 13 residues. The CDR3 loop is CASSQDRRFEQFF. The CDR3 bases are TGTGCCAGCAGCCAAGATCGAAGATTCGAGCAGTTCTTC.

The chain links TRBV7-9 to TRBJ2-4; TRBD2 matches 13 bases. Germline lookup yields CDR1 SEHNR and CDR2 FQNEAQ (reference sequence). The CDR3 is made up of 20 amino acids. V was pared by 5 bases and J by 2 bases, with 15 bases of the junction left unmatched. The CDR3 loop reads CASSLQGTSGAPLSKNIQYF. As DNA, the CDR3 is TGTGCCAGCAGCCTACAAGGGACTAGCGGGGCACCACTATCCAAAAACATTCAGTACTTC. The variable domain in full, completed from reference TRBV7-9 and TRBJ2-4, reads DTGVSQNPRHKITKRGQNVTFRCDPISEHNRLYWYRQTLGQGPEFLTYFQNEAQLEKSRLLSDRFSAERPKGSFSTLEIQRTEQGDSAMYLCASSLQGTSGAPLSKNIQYFGAGTRLSVL.

The table lists this clonotype with many counts. This chain uses TRBV7-2 with TRBJ2-7; TRBD1 matches 9 bases. The CDR3 is 14 residues long. V shed 4 bases and J 3 bases; nucleotides not matched to a gene: 4. The germline V gene encodes CDR1 SGHTA and CDR2 FQGNSA. The CDR3 nucleotides are TGTGCCAGCAGCTCCCGGACAGGGGTCTACGAGCAGTACTTC. It specifies CASSSRTGVYEQYF.

The chain has TRBV4-3 and TRBJ1-4; tentatively, D is TRBD1 (6 bases). The germline V and J ends were trimmed by 3 bases and 8 bases, with 19 bases remaining between them. This CDR3 is 16 amino acids long. Germline lookup yields CDR1 LGHNA and CDR2 YSLEER. The CDR3: CASSHGSGTTGEKLFF. CDR3 nucleotides: TGCGCCAGCAGCCATGGTTCCGGGACCACAGGGGAAAAACTGTTTTTT.

The chain links TRBV30 to TRBJ2-5; the D is unclear. The closer fit of TRBJ2-4 to the DNA end suggests the J call may be wrong. The CDR3 sequence is 13 residues long. Per the germline V gene, CDR1 is GTSNPN and CDR2 is SVGIG (reference sequence). CDR3 sequence: CAWSGGVKNIQYF. Here the CDR3 DNA reads TGTGCCTGGAGTGGCGGAGTCAAAAACATTCAGTACTTC.

As concerns this clonotype: Relative to the germline gene, one junction end is altered; a read error may explain this. V gene TRBV6-2 or TRBV6-3 combines with J gene TRBJ2-6; TRBD1 might be the D (5 bases). This CDR3 region has 15 residues. Germline values: CDR1 MNHEY, CDR2 SVGEGT. The CDR3 is CASSPSGSGANVLIF. CDR3 nucleotides: TGTGCCAGCAGCCCCTCCGGTTCTGGGGCCAACGTCCTGATTTTC.

About this clonotype: A much larger clone differs by one base, so this may be a read error. The V call is TRBV7-2, the J call TRBJ2-1; D is possibly TRBD1 (6 bases). This CDR3 is built from 15 residues. The germline V gene has CDR1 SGHTA and CDR2 FQGNSA. CDR3 nucleotides: TGTGCCAGCAGCTTACAGGGGAGTTCCTACAATGAGCCGTTCTTC. The encoded protein is CASSLQGSSYNEPFF.